A selection of T cell receptor beta chains follows, all from one sample in a study of blood T cell repertoires in COVID-19. Sequencing was performed with immunoSEQ multiplex PCR; in TCRdb, only in-frame clones are kept and a portion is missing. This sample has around 290,000 clones, with approximately 88% found just once. The specimen was PBMCs or T cells enriched from blood (not recorded which). The receptor set was obtained from a woman aged 25 to 45 who had recovered from COVID-19. Both conserved end residues are part of each CDR3. The D gene is left open where the match is weak. Only some rows state a clone size, as once, few, many or a class for expanded clones.

>.|TRBD2|TRBV5-4|TRBJ2-1
TGTGCCAGCAGCTTGGACGGACTAGGCGATGAGCAGTTCTTC
CASSLDGLGDEQFF
>.|TRBD1|TRBV2|TRBJ1-1
TGTGCCAGCAGCGGACAGGGAGTTATGAACACTGAAGCTTTCTTT
CASSGQGVMNTEAFF
>once|TRBD1|TRBV19|TRBJ2-7
TGTGCCAGTAGCGACACAGGGGCAAGGTCCTACGAGCAGTACTTC
CASSDTGARSYEQYF
>.|TRBD1|TRBV5-4|TRBJ1-5
TGTGCCAGCAGCGATGACAGGGGAGATCAGCCCCAGCATTTT
CASSDDRGDQPQHF
>.|.|TRBV10-3|TRBJ2-7
TGTGCCATCAGTGAACAGCTCGAGCAGTACTTC
CAISEQLEQYF
>once|.|TRBV5-4|TRBJ1-6
TGTGCCACCAAATGGGGGCACGGGGAGAATTCACCCCTCCACTTT
CATKWGHGENSPLHF
>.|.|TRBV5-4|TRBJ2-5
TGTGCCAGCAGCTTGAACAGGGTAGAAACATCGACCCAGTACTTC
CASSLNRVETSTQYF
>.|.|TRBV18|TRBJ2-1
TGTGCCAGCTCATCTTCAAGCAAGATCTTTCAGTTCTTC
CASSSSSKIFQFF
>.|TRBD1|TRBV6-2/TRBV6-3|TRBJ2-3
TGTGCCAGCAGTCAAGACAGGGGTGCAGATACGCAGTATTTT
CASSQDRGADTQYF
>few|.|TRBV24-1|TRBJ2-2
TGTGCCACCAGTGATTTGACTGGGGCCGACACCGGGGAGCTGTTTTTT
CATSDLTGADTGELFF
>.|.|TRBV25-1|TRBJ2-2
TGTGCCAGCAGCGACTATAAGGTGGGGGCGGTCACCGGGGAGCTGTTTTTT
CASSDYKVGAVTGELFF
>.|TRBD1|TRBV24-1|TRBJ1-5
TGTGCCACCAGTGACTCAACAGGGGGCAATCAGCCCCAGCATTTT
CATSDSTGGNQPQHF
>.|.|TRBV7-9|TRBJ2-5
TGTGCCAGCAGCAATAGACAGTACCAAGAGACCCAGTACTTC
CASSNRQYQETQYF
>.|TRBD2|TRBV3-1/TRBV3-2|TRBJ2-7
TGTGCCAGCAGCCAAGGGGTTTCGACTAGCGGGGGGGCGAAAACCTACGAGCAGTACTTC
CASSQGVSTSGGAKTYEQYF
>once|TRBD2|TRBV9|TRBJ2-6
TGTGCCAGCAGCTTACCCGGACTAGCGGTCTCTGGGGCCAACGTCCTGACTTTC
CASSLPGLAVSGANVLTF
>.|TRBD2|TRBV5-1|TRBJ2-7
TGCGCCAGCAGCTTGGAACCTTCACTAGCGGGCCTTGAGCAGTACTTC
CASSLEPSLAGLEQYF
>.|.|TRBV7-2|TRBJ1-5
TGTGCCAGCAGCCCTCGAACTGAACAGCCCCAGCATTTT
CASSPRTEQPQHF
>once|.|TRBV11-3|TRBJ2-5
TGTGCCAGCAGCTCCGGACATGAAGAGACCCAGTACTTC
CASSSGHEETQYF
>.|.|TRBV15|TRBJ1-2
TGTGCCACCAGTCCCCGCAGGGTCTATGGCTACACCTTC
CATSPRRVYGYTF
>.|.|TRBV6-1|TRBJ2-5
TGTGCCAGCAGCAACCCCTCATCTCGGGAGACCCAGTACTTC
CASSNPSSRETQYF
>.|.|TRBV6-5|TRBJ2-3
TGTGCCAGCAGTACTCTCCTCATACAGGATACGCAGTATTTT
CASSTLLIQDTQYF
>.|.|TRBV2|TRBJ1-2
TGTGCCAGCAGTCTCAGGGGTCGGAACTATGGCTACACCTTC
CASSLRGRNYGYTF
>.|.|TRBV2|TRBJ2-1
TGTGCCAGCAGTGAAGCTCCCAGGGGTGAGCAGTTCTTC
CASSEAPRGEQFF
>.|.|TRBV28|TRBJ1-6
TGTGCCAGCAGTTTCGTAGGGAGGGGTTCACCCCTCCACTTT
CASSFVGRGSPLHF
>.|TRBD1|TRBV4-1|TRBJ1-1
TGCGCCAGCAGCCAGCGGACAGGGGTATCTGAAGCTTTCTTT
CASSQRTGVSEAFF
>.|TRBD1|TRBV2|TRBJ2-7
TGTGCCAGCAGTAAGGGACAGGGCAAAAGGGAGCAGTACTTC
CASSKGQGKREQYF
>.|.|TRBV7-6|TRBJ1-1
TGTGCCAGCACCCCGGGAGAGCTGCTCTCCGATCCTTTCTTT
CASTPGELLSDPFF
>.|.|TRBV14|TRBJ1-2
TGTGCCAGCAGCCAAGACCGACTGATCTATGGCTACACCTTC
CASSQDRLIYGYTF
>.|.|TRBV27|TRBJ1-6
TGTGCCAGCACCACCGGAGGGGTACATAATTCACCCCTCCACTTT
CASTTGGVHNSPLHF
>.|TRBD1|TRBV24-1|TRBJ2-5
TGTGCCACCAGTGACGGGACAGGGGGGGGTTGGGAGACCCAGTACTTC
CATSDGTGGGWETQYF
>.|TRBD2|TRBV27|TRBJ2-7
TGTGCCAGCAGTTCCACGGGACTAGCGGGGGTACGGCTCGACGAGCAGTACTTC
CASSSTGLAGVRLDEQYF
>.|TRBD1|TRBV3-1/TRBV3-2|TRBJ1-2
TGTGCCAGCAGCCAACCGGGACAGGGCTATGGCTACACCTTC
CASSQPGQGYGYTF
>.|.|TRBV9|TRBJ2-1
TGTGCCAGCAGCCGGGACAGGGTCCATCTAGCGGGAAGTTCCCAGGGGAATGAGCAGTTCTTC
CASSRDRVHLAGSSQGNEQFF
>.|.|TRBV6-5|TRBJ1-5
TGTGCCAGCAGTTCCGCGAGCAATCAGCCCCAGCATTTT
CASSSASNQPQHF
>.|TRBD1|TRBV7-8|TRBJ1-2
TGTGCCAGCAGCTTAGGGACAGGGATAGGCTACACCTTC
CASSLGTGIGYTF
>.|.|TRBV4-3|TRBJ2-6
TGCGCCAGCAGCCCCTACAGCTCTGGGGCCAACGTCCTGACTTTC
CASSPYSSGANVLTF
>.|.|TRBV7-8|TRBJ1-2
TGTGCCAGCAGCTCAACCTTAGGGGGTGGCTACACCTTC
CASSSTLGGGYTF